This TCR beta chain appears in the sequencing data of a study of technical replicates of blood from a handful of donors. The V end was cut by 7 bases, the J end by 3 bases, with 16 bases between. The CDR3 contains 13 residues. Germline CDR1 SQVTM, CDR2 ANQGSEA. TCRdb keeps only in-frame clones here, not all; method: immunoSEQ multiplex PCR. The sample includes fewer than 75,000 clones, 93% seen only once; the top ten take 0.2% to 0.3%. The sample was T cells isolated from PBMCs. The sequence derives from a human donor in good health. V is TRBV29-1 and J is TRBJ2-7, with D maybe TRBD2 (5 bases). In DNA form, the CDR3 reads TGCAGCGCTGTTTTAGGTGGGAGCTACGAGCAGTACTTC. It yields the protein CSAVLGGSYEQYF.